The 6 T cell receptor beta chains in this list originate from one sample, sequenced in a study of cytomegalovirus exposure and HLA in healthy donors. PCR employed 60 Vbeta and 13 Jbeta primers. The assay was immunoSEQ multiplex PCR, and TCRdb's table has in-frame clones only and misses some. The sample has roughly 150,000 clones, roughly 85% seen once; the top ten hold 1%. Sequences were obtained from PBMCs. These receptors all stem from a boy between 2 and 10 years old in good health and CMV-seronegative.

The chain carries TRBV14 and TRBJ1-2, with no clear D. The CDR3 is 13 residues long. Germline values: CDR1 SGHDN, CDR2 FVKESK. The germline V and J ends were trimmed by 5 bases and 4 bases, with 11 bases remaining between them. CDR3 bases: TGTGCCAGCAGCTTACAGAGAACCTATGGCTACACCTTC. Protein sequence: CASSLQRTYGYTF. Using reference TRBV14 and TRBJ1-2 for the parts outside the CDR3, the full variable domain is EAGVTQFPSHSVIEKGQTVTLRCDPISGHDNLYWYRRVMGKEIKFLLHFVKESKQDESGMPNNRFLAERTGGTYSTLKVQPAELEDSGVYFCASSLQRTYGYTFGSGTRLTVV.

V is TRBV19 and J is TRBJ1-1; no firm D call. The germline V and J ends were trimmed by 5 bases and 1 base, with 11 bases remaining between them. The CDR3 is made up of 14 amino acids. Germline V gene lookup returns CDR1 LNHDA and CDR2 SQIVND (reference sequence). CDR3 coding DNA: TGTGCCAGTAGTTTCTCCACTGGGAACACTGAAGCTTTCTTT. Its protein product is CASSFSTGNTEAFF.

CDR3 in amino acids: CASSFPVTYGYTF. The CDR3, as DNA: TGTGCCAGCAGTTTTCCCGTTACATATGGCTACACCTTC. The chain links TRBV28 to TRBJ1-2; no definite D call. Trimming cost V 3 bases and J 5 bases, with 10 bases left between them. The CDR3 loop spans 13 amino acids. CDR1 and CDR2 (germline): MDHEN, SYDVKM.

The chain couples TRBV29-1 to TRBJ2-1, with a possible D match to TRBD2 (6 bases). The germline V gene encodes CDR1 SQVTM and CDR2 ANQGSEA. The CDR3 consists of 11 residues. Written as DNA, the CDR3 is TGCAGTGGGGGGTCTGTCTATGAGCAGTTCTTC. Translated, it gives CSGGSVYEQFF.

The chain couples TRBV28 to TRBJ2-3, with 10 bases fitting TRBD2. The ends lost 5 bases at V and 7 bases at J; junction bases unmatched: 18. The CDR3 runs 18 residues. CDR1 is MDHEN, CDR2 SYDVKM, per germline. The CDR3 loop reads CASSGTWELAGSPYTQYF. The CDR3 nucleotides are TGTGCCAGCAGTGGCACCTGGGAACTAGCGGGGTCCCCTTATACGCAGTATTTT.

The CDR3: CASTGTGGTDTQYF. The CDR3, as DNA: TGTGCCAGCACAGGGACAGGGGGAACAGATACGCAGTATTTT. The chain joins TRBV6-5 to TRBJ2-3; TRBD1 matches at 11 bases. The V gene's germline CDR1 is MNHEY and CDR2 SVGAGI. Losses at the gene ends were 7 bases for V and 3 bases for J; bases not matched to a gene: 3. CDR3 length equals 14 residues.